This T cell receptor beta chain was sequenced for a study of blood T cell repertoires in COVID-19. As for the study in general: From T cells, B-cell-depleted T cells, or PBMCs came the material, which was cDNA or gDNA.

In the study's own analysis: Nucleated cell number was recorded as an estimate derived from reference gene primer amplification. Clones were read by immunoSEQ multiplex PCR, and TCRdb kept only the in-frame ones, dropping some. Clone size and the V and J calls come from that table; the DNA yielded D and trimming. The table records approximately 190,000 clones, about 88% of them present only once. The CDR3 loop spans 14 amino acids. Germline V gene lookup returns CDR1 MDHEN and CDR2 SYDVKM. J gave up 3 bases and V 7 bases, and 5 bases lay outside the gene matches. The sequenced sample consisted of peripheral blood. The V call is TRBV28, the J call TRBJ2-3; 9 positions match TRBD1. This TCR derives from a woman aged 40 to 50 who had recovered from COVID-19. The CDR3 region has the DNA TGTGCCAGCACCCGGACAGGGGCTACAGATACGCAGTATTTT. It specifies CASTRTGATDTQYF. Full variable domain (outside the CDR3, taken from reference TRBV28 and TRBJ2-3): DVKVTQSSRYLVKRTGEKVFLECVQDMDHENMFWYRQDPGLGLRLIYFSYDVKMKEKGDIPEGYSVSREKKERFSLILESASTNQTSMYLCASTRTGATDTQYFGPGTRLTVL.